This TCR beta chain stems from a study of T cell responses to AZD1222 COVID-19 vaccine. Study overall: Second-dose intervals of approximately 4 or approximately 12 weeks were pooled. General observations from the study: Recipients of AZD1222 seropositive at baseline numbered only five or six. Distributed over spike, vaccine-associated CD4 TCRs predominated at 160-218 and 743-854. Repertoires were collected only later (after the peak T cell response had occurred).

V was pared by 1 base and J by 2 bases, with 7 bases between. CDR3 length: 14 amino acids. Germline V gene data show CDR1 as SGHAT and CDR2 as FQNNGV. This clone was seen once. The antigen is undetermined. Using immunoSEQ multiplex PCR, the repertoire was profiled, and TCRdb retains in-frame clones only, with some absent. Of some 110,000 clones listed, roughly 90% are singletons. The chain has TRBV11-2 and TRBJ2-3, with no clear D. The sequence was obtained from an adult in good health. Here the sequenced sample was peripheral blood, taken on day 0 of AZD1222 vaccination. The CDR3 loop reads CASSLGLLTDTQYF. CDR3 in DNA: TGTGCCAGCAGCTTAGGTCTCCTCACAGATACGCAGTATTTT. Using reference TRBV11-2 and TRBJ2-3 for the parts outside the CDR3, the full variable domain is EAGVAQSPRYKIIEKRQSVAFWCNPISGHATLYWYQQILGQGPKLLIQFQNNGVVDDSQLPKDRFSAERLKGVDSTLKIQPAKLEDSAVYLCASSLGLLTDTQYFGPGTRLTVL.